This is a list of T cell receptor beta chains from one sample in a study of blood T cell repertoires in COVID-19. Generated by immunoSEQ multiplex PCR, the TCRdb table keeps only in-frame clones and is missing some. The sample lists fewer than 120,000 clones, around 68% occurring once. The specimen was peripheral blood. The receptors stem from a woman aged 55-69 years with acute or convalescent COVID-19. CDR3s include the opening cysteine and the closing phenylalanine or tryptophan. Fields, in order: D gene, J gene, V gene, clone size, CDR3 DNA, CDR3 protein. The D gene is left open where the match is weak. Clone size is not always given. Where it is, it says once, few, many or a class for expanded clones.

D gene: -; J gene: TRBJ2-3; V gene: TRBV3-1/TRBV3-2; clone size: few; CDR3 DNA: TGTGCCAGCAGCCAAGAAAGGGGTAGCACGCAGTATTTT; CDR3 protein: CASSQERGSTQYF
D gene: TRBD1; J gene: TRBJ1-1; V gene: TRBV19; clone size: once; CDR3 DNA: TGTGCCAGTAGTCGACAGGGGAGAAGCACTGAAGCTTTCTTT; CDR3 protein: CASSRQGRSTEAFF
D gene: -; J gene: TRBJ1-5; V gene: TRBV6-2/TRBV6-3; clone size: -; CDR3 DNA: TGTGCCAGCAGTTACTCGACTGGGGGCCGGCCCCAGCATTTT; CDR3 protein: CASSYSTGGRPQHF
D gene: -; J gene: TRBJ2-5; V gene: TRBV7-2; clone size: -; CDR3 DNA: TGTGCCAGCAGCTTACAAGTTACTGTGGAGACCCAGTACTTC; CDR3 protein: CASSLQVTVETQYF
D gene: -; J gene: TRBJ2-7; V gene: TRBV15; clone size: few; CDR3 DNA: TGTGCCACCAGCAGATCGGGTGACGGCCGCTTGGCCTACGAGCAGTACTTC; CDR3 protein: CATSRSGDGRLAYEQYF
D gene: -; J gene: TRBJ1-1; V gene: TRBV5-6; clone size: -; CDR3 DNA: TGTGCCAGCACCGGACAGATGAACACTGAAGCTTTCTTT; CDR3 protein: CASTGQMNTEAFF
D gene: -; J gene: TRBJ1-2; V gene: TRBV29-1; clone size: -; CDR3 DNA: TGCAGCGTTGAGGGCTCAGGGCACTATGGCTACACCTTC; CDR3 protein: CSVEGSGHYGYTF
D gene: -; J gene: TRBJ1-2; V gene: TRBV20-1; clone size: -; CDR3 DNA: TGCAGTGCTAGGGAGAACTATGGCTACACCTTC; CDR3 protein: CSARENYGYTF
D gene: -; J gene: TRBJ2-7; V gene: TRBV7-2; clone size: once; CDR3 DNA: TGTGCCAGCACCCCCGGAATTCGGGTCGAGCAGTACTTC; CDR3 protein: CASTPGIRVEQYF
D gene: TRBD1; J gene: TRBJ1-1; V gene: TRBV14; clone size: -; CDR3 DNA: TGTGCCAGCAGCCAACGACAGGGATCGGCTTTCTTT; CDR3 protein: CASSQRQGSAFF
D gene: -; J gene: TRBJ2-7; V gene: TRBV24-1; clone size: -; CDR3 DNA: TGTGCCACCAGCGAACAGGGAACCGAGCAGTACTTC; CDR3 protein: CATSEQGTEQYF
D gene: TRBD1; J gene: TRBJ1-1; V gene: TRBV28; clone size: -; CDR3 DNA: TGTGCCAGCAGCAAGGACAGGGTGAACACTGAAGCTTTCTTT; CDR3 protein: CASSKDRVNTEAFF
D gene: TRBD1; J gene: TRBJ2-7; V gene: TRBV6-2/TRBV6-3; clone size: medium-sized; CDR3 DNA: TGTGCCAGCAGTTACTCCGGGACAGGGGTCTACGAGCAGTACTTC; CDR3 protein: CASSYSGTGVYEQYF
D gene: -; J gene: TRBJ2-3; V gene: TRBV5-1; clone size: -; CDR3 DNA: TGCGCCAGCAGTTCTCGGACAGCCGAAGGGGATACGCAGTATTTT; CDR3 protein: CASSSRTAEGDTQYF
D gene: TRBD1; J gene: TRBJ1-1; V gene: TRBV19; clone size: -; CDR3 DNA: TGTGCCAGTAGTTTCAACAGGGGAATGAACACTGAAGCTTTCTTT; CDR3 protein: CASSFNRGMNTEAFF
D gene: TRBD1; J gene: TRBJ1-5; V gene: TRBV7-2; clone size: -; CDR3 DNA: TGTGCCAGCAGCGCCGGGACAGAGCAAAATCAGCCCCAGCATTTT; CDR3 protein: CASSAGTEQNQPQHF
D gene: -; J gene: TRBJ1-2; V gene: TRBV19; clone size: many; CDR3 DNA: TGTGCCAGTAGTATTGGACAAAACGTTAACTATGGCTACACCTTC; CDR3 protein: CASSIGQNVNYGYTF
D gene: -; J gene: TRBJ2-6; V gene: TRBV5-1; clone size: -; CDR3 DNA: TGCGCCAGCGGGACTAGGACAGGGGAAGCCGTCCTGACTTTC; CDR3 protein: CASGTRTGEAVLTF
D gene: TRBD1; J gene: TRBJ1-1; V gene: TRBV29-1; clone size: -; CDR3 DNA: TGCAGCGTTGCAGGGGGCGTGAATGCTTTCTTT; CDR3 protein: CSVAGGVNAFF
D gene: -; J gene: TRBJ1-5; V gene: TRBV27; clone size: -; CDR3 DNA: TGTGCCAGCAGTTTATCGTTAGCAGCACATTACGGTAATCAGCCCCAGCATTTT; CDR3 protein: CASSLSLAAHYGNQPQHF
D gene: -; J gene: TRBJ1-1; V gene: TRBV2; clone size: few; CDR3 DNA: TGTGCCAGCAGCCTAAACAGATTTGATATGAACACTGAAGCTTTCTTT; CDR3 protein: CASSLNRFDMNTEAFF
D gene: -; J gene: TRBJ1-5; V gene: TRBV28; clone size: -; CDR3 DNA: TGTGCCAGCAGTTTATTGGGGTCGGGAGTTGGGGGCAATCAGCCCCAGCATTTT; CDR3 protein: CASSLLGSGVGGNQPQHF
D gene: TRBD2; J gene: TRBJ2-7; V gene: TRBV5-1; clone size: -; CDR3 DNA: TGCGCCAGCAGCTTGGACCAACAAGCTAGCGGGGGGACTACCTACGAGCAGTACTTC; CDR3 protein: CASSLDQQASGGTTYEQYF
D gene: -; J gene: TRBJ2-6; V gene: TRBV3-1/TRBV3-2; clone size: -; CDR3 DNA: TGTGCCATTGCTAACTCTGGGGCCAACGTCCTGACTTTC; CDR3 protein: CAIANSGANVLTF
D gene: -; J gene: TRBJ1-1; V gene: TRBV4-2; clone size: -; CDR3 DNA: TGTGCCAGCAGCCAAGATTTAAAGGGGATCACTGAAGCTTTCTTT; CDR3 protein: CASSQDLKGITEAFF
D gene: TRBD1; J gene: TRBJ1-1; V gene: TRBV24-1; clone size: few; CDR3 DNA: TGTGCCACCAGTGGTGGGCCGACAGGGGGCGGCACTGAAGCTTTCTTT; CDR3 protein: CATSGGPTGGGTEAFF
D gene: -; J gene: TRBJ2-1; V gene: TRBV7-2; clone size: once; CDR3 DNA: TGTGCCAGCAGGACTGCTGGATCGGGGACAATCTCTGAGCAGTTCTTC; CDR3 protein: CASRTAGSGTISEQFF
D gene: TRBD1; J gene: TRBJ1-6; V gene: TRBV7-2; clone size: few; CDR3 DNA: TGTGCCAGCAGCCCAGATCCGCGACAGGGTCATTCACCCCTCCACTTT; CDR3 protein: CASSPDPRQGHSPLHF
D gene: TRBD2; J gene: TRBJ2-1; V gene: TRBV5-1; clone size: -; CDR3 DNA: TGCGCCAGCAGCTTGGGGACTAGCGGGGGCCTTAGCTCCTACAATGAGCAGTTCTTC; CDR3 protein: CASSLGTSGGLSSYNEQFF
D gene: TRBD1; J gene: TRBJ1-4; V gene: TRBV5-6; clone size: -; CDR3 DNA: TGTGCCAGCAGCACCGGGACAGGGACGGGAGAAAAACTGTTTTTT; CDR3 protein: CASSTGTGTGEKLFF
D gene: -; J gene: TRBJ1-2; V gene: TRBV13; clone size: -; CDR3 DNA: TGTGCCAGCAGCTTCACAGGGAACTATGGCTACACCTTC; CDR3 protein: CASSFTGNYGYTF
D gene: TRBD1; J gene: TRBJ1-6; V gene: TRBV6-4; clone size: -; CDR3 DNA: TGTGCCAGCAGTTCAGGGGGCGAAAATTCACCCCTCCACTTT; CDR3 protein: CASSSGGENSPLHF
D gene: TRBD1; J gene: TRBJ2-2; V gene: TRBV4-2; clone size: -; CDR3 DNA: TGTGCCAGCAGCCAAGCTATCACAGGGGGCAACGGGGAGCTGTTTTTT; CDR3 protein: CASSQAITGGNGELFF
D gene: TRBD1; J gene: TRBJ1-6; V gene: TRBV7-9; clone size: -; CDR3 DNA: TGTGCCAGCACAGGTTACAGACAGGGGGCAACGAGGGAGAGGACACCCCTCCACTTT; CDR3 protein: CASTGYRQGATRERTPLHF
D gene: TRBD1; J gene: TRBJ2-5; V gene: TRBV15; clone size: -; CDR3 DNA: TGTGCCACCAGCAGGGACAGGGGGGGAGAGACCCAGTACTTC; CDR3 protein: CATSRDRGGETQYF
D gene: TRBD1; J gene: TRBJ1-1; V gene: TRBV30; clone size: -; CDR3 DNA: TGTGCCTGGAGCCCCCTACAGGGGAATACTGAAGCTTTCTTT; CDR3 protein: CAWSPLQGNTEAFF
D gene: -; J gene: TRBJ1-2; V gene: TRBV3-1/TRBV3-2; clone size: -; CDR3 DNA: TGTGCCAGCAGCCAAGACGGATACAGAAACTATGGCTACACCTTC; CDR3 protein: CASSQDGYRNYGYTF
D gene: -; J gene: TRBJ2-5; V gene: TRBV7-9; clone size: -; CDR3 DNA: TGTGCCAGCAGCGCACCTGGGGCCCGCCAAGAGACCCAGTACTTC; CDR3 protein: CASSAPGARQETQYF
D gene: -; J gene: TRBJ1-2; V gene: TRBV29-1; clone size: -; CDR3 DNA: TGCAGCGTTGAAGGGAGATCCGGCCATGGCTACACCTTC; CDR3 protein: CSVEGRSGHGYTF